These 21 T cell receptor beta chains originate from one sample sequenced in a study of T cells after yellow fever vaccination. MiXCR was run by TCRdb on the 5' RACE reads, yielding one entry per CDR3 protein. The data show about 550,000 distinct CDR3 sequences, around 21% seen once. The material sequenced was PBMCs, taken 15 days after the yellow fever booster vaccination. The receptors come from a man aged 25 to 40 who received the YFV17D yellow fever vaccine.

The V gene is TRBV6-1, the J gene TRBJ2-5, with D possibly matching TRBD2 (7 bases). The CDR3 length is 13 residues. Trimming took 8 bases from V and 1 from J, leaving 11 bases between them. In germline, CDR1 is MNHNS, CDR2 SASEGT. The DNA of the CDR3 is TGTGCCAGCTCCCGGGGGGCCCAAGAGACCCAGTACTTC. Encoded protein: CASSRGAQETQYF.

The chain combines TRBV6-5 with TRBJ2-5; D is undetermined. This CDR3 has 14 amino acids. Germline-derived CDR1 and CDR2 are MNHEY and SVGAGI. V was pared by 0 bases and J by 5 bases, with 10 bases between. The CDR3 reads CASSYSTALETQYF. The CDR3 DNA reads as TGTGCCAGCAGTTACTCGACGGCCCTTGAGACCCAGTACTTC.

This clonotype was seen a handful of times. V and J are TRBV5-6 and TRBJ2-7, with TRBD2 matching over 11 bases. Germline assignment: CDR1 SGHDT and CDR2 YYEEEE. After removal of 5 bases from V and 5 bases from J, the junction contained 12 bases not matched to a gene. The CDR3 length is 16 residues. This chain's CDR3 is CASSLLVAGGPDEQYF. The CDR3 coding sequence is TGTGCCAGCAGTCTACTTGTAGCGGGAGGGCCGGACGAGCAGTACTTC.

V is TRBV12-3 or TRBV12-4 and J is TRBJ2-2, with TRBD2 as a possible D gene (5 bases). The length of the CDR3 is 13 residues. The V and J ends lost 3 bases and 5 bases respectively, with 7 bases between them. CDR3 sequence (DNA): TGTGCCAGCAGTTTGTGGGAGACCGGGGAGCTGTTTTTT. It is translated as CASSLWETGELFF.

The J gene is TRBJ2-7, the V gene TRBV6-2 or TRBV6-3; no firm D call. V lost 6 bases and J lost 2, with 8 bases in between. The CDR3 extends over 12 amino acids. Germline lookup yields CDR1 MNHEY and CDR2 SVGEGT. Written as DNA, the CDR3 is TGTGCCAGCAGCGACTCCACCTACGAGCAGTACTTC. It encodes CASSDSTYEQYF.

There are a few counts of this clonotype. The chain has TRBV11-3 and TRBJ2-5; no definite D call. Germline values: CDR1 SGHNT, CDR2 YENEEA. Trimming removed 2 bases from V and 5 bases from J, with 9 bases in between. The CDR3 totals 13 residues. The CDR3 DNA reads TGTGCCAGCAGCTTACGTTTCACGGAGACCCAGTACTTC. It yields the protein CASSLRFTETQYF.

The J gene is TRBJ2-4, the V gene TRBV12-3 or TRBV12-4; TRBD1 matches 8 bases. J was trimmed by 0 bases and V by 5 bases; bases with no gene match: 6. This CDR3 contains 16 residues. CDR3 bases: TGTGCCAGCAGTCATCGACAGGGGATAGCCAAAAACATTCAGTACTTC. Its translation: CASSHRQGIAKNIQYF.

The chain employs TRBV20-1 and TRBJ2-7; 12 bases are shared with TRBD1. Germline assignment: CDR1 DFQATT and CDR2 SNEGSKA (reference sequence). J lost 10 bases, V lost 5 bases, and 12 bases had no gene match. This CDR3 is built from 14 residues. The chain's CDR3 is CSALGDRGLWGQYF. The CDR3 DNA reads as TGCAGTGCTCTAGGGGACAGGGGGCTCTGGGGTCAGTACTTC.

This clonotype came up a few times. The gene calls are TRBV2 and TRBJ2-7; 10 bases are shared with TRBD2. The V segment lost 2 bases and the J segment 2 bases; nucleotides outside the gene matches: 3. CDR3 length: 15 amino acids. From germline, CDR1 is SNHLY and CDR2 FYNNEI. The CDR3 DNA is TGTGCCAGCAGTGAAAGGACTAGCGGAACCTACGAGCAGTACTTC. This translates into CASSERTSGTYEQYF. The full variable domain, its missing parts supplied by reference TRBV2 and TRBJ2-7, is EPEVTQTPSHQVTQMGQEVILRCVPISNHLYFYWYRQILGQKVEFLVSFYNNEISEKSEIFDDQFSVERPDGSNFTLKIRSTKLEDSAMYFCASSERTSGTYEQYFGPGTRLTVT.

The V and J genes are TRBV7-2 and TRBJ2-3; D is undetermined. Germline values: CDR1 SGHTA, CDR2 FQGNSA. The CDR3 totals 14 residues. Trimming stripped 1 base from V and 6 bases from J, with 11 bases between. CDR3 protein: CASSLEEGSDTQYF. CDR3 DNA: TGTGCCAGCAGCTTAGAGGAAGGGTCCGATACGCAGTATTTT.

V gene TRBV24-1 combines with J gene TRBJ2-5, with D unresolved. This CDR3 spans 14 amino acids. Trimming removed 1 base from V and 0 bases from J, with 5 bases in between. CDR1 is KGHDR, CDR2 SFDVKD, per germline. The CDR3 region is CATSDFGHQETQYF. Written as DNA, the CDR3 is TGTGCCACCAGTGATTTCGGACACCAAGAGACCCAGTACTTC.

The chain employs TRBV7-2 and TRBJ1-3; D gene uncertain. Germline V lookup: CDR1 SGHTA, CDR2 FQGNSA. The CDR3 has 15 amino acids. Trimming left V 6 bases short and J 0 bases short, with 12 bases between. The CDR3 coding sequence is TGTGCCAGCAGTTCAATGCGGGACTCTGGAAACACCATATATTTT. This codes for CASSSMRDSGNTIYF.

The V call is TRBV5-1, the J call TRBJ2-2, with TRBD2 matching 11 bases. There are 15 residues in the CDR3. The trim removed 4 bases at V and 8 bases at J, leaving 7 bases unmatched. Germline V CDR1 and CDR2: SGHRS, YFSETQ. The CDR3 reads CASSPPLAGGGELFF. CDR3 DNA sequence: TGCGCCAGCAGCCCGCCCCTAGCGGGAGGAGGGGAGCTGTTTTTT.

This clonotype has only a few counts. V and J are TRBV10-2 and TRBJ2-7; TRBD1 might be the D (6 bases). CDR3 length equals 15 residues. The germline V gene encodes CDR1 WSHSY and CDR2 SAAADI. Between the trimmed V and J ends, which lost 6 bases and 0 bases, there was a span of 15 bases. CDR3 DNA: TGCGCCAGCAGGGTTCCAGGGGAGAGCTCCTACGAGCAGTACTTC. It yields the protein CASRVPGESSYEQYF.

J is TRBJ2-3 and V is TRBV11-2; no reliable D call. Trimming shortened V by 5 bases and J by 1 base, and 10 bases separated the two germline ends. This CDR3 is 14 amino acids long. Germline CDR1 SGHAT, CDR2 FQNNGV. In DNA form, the CDR3 reads TGTGCCAGCAGCGCTCCGTCAGGCACAGATACGCAGTATTTT. It specifies CASSAPSGTDTQYF.

This sequence joins TRBV29-1 and TRBJ2-7; TRBD1 matches 9 bases. This CDR3 contains 14 residues. Germline V gene sequence: CDR1 SQVTM, CDR2 ANQGSEA. Trimming removed 6 bases from V and 7 bases from J; junction bases left unmatched: 13. This CDR3 is CSVKERTGVLEQYF. CDR3 sequence (DNA): TGCAGCGTGAAGGAAAGGACAGGGGTTCTGGAGCAGTACTTC.

V usage is TRBV7-2 and J usage is TRBJ2-1; TRBD2 aligns across 10 bases. V shed 7 bases, J shed 4 bases, and the junction held 7 bases outside the gene matches. The CDR3 is 15 residues long. CDR1 is SGHTA and CDR2 is FQGNSA in the germline V gene. Here the CDR3 reads CASTGTSGNYNEQFF. The CDR3 DNA sequence: TGTGCCAGCACCGGAACTAGCGGGAATTACAATGAGCAGTTCTTC.

This chain connects TRBV7-2 to TRBJ2-5, with 7 bases aligning to TRBD2. Trimming at V came to 5 bases and at J to 1 base, leaving 10 bases not matched to a gene. Germline-derived CDR1 and CDR2 are SGHTA and FQGNSA. The CDR3 runs 16 residues. CDR3 DNA: TGTGCCAGCAGCGCACCCCAGCGGGATATCCAAGAGACCCAGTACTTC. Translated: CASSAPQRDIQETQYF.

The rearrangement links TRBV12-3 or TRBV12-4 to TRBJ1-5, with D tentatively TRBD1 (6 bases). The CDR3 length is 13 residues. V was shortened by 3 bases and J by 11 bases, with 14 bases between the two germline ends. CDR3 sequence (DNA): TGTGCCAGCAGTTTGCGGAACGAGGGGGCCCAGCATTTT. As protein: CASSLRNEGAQHF.

V usage is TRBV19 and J usage is TRBJ1-4; D is unresolved. Per germline, CDR1 LNHDA and CDR2 SQIVND (reference sequence). This CDR3 spans 13 amino acids. V was pared by 8 bases and J by 7 bases, with 14 bases between. The CDR3 spells CASQAGRIEKLFF. The CDR3 nucleotides read TGTGCCAGTCAAGCCGGCCGGATTGAAAAACTGTTTTTT.

The J gene is TRBJ2-3, the V gene TRBV7-2; 14 positions agree with TRBD2. Germline V lookup: CDR1 SGHTA, CDR2 FQGNSA. The CDR3 totals 16 residues. V shed 4 bases and J 1 base; nucleotides not matched to a gene: 1. CDR3 nucleotides: TGTGCCAGCAGCTGGGGACTAGCGGGAGGCACAGATACGCAGTATTTT. This codes for CASSWGLAGGTDTQYF.